The sequence of this TCR beta chain was determined in a study of human T cells and chemical hapten exposure. The CDR3 loop spans 13 amino acids. Germline CDR1 MNHEY, CDR2 SVGAGI. Trimming removed 8 bases from V and 2 bases from J, with 9 bases in between. As for time point: pre-sensitization, week 0. Sample treatment: therapeutic diphenylcyclopropenone sensitization with weekly scalp DPC. Prior to each patch test being applied, blood was drawn. The library labeled individual cDNA molecules by adding unique molecular identifiers to them. MiXCR was run by TCRdb on the RACE reads, yielding one entry per CDR3 protein. The sample contains tens of thousands of distinct CDR3 sequences, 11% to 15% of which appear only once.

The sample consisted of whole blood, taken in connection with sensitization to the hapten diphenylcyclopropenone (DPC). The V gene is TRBV6-5, the J gene TRBJ2-2; D remains ambiguous. This sequence was found in a woman aged 45-65 years with alopecia areata. Some clones in this sample may be carry-over from other donors' samples. CDR3 bases: TGTGCCAGCCGACGTCCTAACACCGGGGAGCTGTTTTTT. Its protein product is CASRRPNTGELFF.